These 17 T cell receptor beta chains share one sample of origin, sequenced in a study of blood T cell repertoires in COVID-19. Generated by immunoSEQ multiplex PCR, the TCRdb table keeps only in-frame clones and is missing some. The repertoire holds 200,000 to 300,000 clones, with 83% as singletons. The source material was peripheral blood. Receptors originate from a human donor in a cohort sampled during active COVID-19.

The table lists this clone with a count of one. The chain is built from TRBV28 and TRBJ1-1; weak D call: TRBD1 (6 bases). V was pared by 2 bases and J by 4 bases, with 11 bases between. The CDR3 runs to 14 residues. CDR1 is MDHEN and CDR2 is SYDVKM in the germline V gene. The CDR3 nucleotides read TGTGCCAGCAGTTTAGGGGGCCGGAGCACTGAAGCTTTCTTT. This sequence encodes CASSLGGRSTEAFF.

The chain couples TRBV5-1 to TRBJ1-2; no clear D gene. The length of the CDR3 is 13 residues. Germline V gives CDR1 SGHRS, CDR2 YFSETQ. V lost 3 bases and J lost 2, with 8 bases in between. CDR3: CASSSDINYGYTF. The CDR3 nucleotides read TGCGCCAGCAGCTCCGACATAAACTATGGCTACACCTTC.

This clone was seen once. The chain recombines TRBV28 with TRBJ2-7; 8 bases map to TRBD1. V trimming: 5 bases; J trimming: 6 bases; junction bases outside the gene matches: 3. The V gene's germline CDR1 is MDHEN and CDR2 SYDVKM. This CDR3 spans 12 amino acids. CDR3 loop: CASSTTGVEQYF. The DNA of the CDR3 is TGTGCCAGCAGTACGACAGGGGTCGAGCAGTACTTC.

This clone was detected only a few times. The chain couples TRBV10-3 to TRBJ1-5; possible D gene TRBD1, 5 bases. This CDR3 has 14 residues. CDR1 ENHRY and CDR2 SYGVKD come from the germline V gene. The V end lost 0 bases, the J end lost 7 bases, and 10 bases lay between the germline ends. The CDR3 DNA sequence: TGTGCCATCAGTGAGTCGACTCAGGGCCAGCCCCAGCATTTT. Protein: CAISESTQGQPQHF.

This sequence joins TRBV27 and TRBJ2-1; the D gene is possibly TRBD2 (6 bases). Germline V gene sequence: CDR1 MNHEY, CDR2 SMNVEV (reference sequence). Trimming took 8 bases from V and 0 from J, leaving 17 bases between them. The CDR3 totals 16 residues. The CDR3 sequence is CASFLRAGLSYNEQFF. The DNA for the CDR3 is TGTGCCAGCTTTCTCCGAGCGGGTCTCTCCTACAATGAGCAGTTCTTC.

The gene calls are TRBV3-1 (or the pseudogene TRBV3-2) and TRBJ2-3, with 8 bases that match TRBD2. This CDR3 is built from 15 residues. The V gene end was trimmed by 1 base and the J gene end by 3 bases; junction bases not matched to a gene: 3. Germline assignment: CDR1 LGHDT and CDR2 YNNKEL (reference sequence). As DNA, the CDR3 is TGTGCCAGCAGCCAAGCCAGCGGGGGTACAGATACGCAGTATTTT. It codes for CASSQASGGTDTQYF.

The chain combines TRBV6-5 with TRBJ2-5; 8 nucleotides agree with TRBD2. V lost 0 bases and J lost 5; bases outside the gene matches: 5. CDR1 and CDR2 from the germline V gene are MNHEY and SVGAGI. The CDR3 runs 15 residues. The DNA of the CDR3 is TGTGCCAGCAGTTACTCGGTACTAGCGGTCGAGACCCAGTACTTC. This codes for CASSYSVLAVETQYF.

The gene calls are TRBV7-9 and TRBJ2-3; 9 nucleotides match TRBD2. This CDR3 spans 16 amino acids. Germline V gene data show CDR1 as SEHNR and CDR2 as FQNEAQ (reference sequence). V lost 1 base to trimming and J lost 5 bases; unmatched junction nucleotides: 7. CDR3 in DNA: TGTGCCAGCAGCTTAGAGCGTCTAGCGGGGCTAGATACGCAGTATTTT. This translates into CASSLERLAGLDTQYF.

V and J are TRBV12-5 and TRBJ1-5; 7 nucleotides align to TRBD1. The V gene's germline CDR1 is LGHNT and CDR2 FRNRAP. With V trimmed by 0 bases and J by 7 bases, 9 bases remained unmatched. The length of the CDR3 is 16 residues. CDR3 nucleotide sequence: TGTGCTAGTGGTTTGGTCGGGACAGACTTTTCACAGCCCCAGCATTTT. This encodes CASGLVGTDFSQPQHF.

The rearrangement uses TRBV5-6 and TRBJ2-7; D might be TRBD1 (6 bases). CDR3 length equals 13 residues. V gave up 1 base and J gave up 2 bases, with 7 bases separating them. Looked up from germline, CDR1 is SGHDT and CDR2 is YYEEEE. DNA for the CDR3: TGTGCCAGCAGCTTGCAGGGGCCCTACGAGCAGTACTTC. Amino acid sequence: CASSLQGPYEQYF.

This CDR3 reads CASLEGQGRTEAFF. The CDR3 DNA is TGTGCCAGTCTCGAAGGCCAGGGGCGAACAGAAGCTTTCTTT. The V call is TRBV27, the J call TRBJ1-1; D possibly corresponds to TRBD1 (6 bases). CDR1 and CDR2 (germline): MNHEY, SMNVEV (reference sequence). The CDR3 sequence is 14 residues long. Trimming cost V 9 bases and J 8 bases, with 22 bases left between them.

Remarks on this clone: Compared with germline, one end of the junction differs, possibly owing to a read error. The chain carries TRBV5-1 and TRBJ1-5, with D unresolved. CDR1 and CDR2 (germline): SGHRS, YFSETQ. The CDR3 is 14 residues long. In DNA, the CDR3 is TGCGCCAGCAGCTTGGACCTTAGCCATCAGCCCCAGCATTTT. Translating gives CASSLDLSHQPQHF.

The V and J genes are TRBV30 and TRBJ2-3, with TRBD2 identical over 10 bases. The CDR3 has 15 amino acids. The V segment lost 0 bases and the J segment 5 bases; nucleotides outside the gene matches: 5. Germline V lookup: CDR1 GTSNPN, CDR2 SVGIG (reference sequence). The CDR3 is CAWSVRSGGGDTQYF. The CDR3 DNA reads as TGTGCCTGGAGTGTACGGAGCGGGGGGGGAGATACGCAGTATTTT.

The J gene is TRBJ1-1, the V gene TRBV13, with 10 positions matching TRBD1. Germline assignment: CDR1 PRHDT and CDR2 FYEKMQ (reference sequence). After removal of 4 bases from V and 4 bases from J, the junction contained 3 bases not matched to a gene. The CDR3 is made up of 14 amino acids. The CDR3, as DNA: TGTGCCAGCAGCTCCGGACAGGGGGGCACTGAAGCTTTCTTT. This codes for CASSSGQGGTEAFF.

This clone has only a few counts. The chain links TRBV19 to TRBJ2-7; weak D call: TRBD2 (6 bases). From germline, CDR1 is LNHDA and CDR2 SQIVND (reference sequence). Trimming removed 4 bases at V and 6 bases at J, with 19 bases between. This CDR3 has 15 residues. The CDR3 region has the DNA TGTGCCAGTAGTAGGGACGGCAGGAGGGGCGGCGAGCAGTACTTC. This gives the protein CASSRDGRRGGEQYF.

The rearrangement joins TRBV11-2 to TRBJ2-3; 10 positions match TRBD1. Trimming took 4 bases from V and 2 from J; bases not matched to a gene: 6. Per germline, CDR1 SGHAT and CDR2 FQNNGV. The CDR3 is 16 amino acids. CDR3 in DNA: TGTGCCAGCAGCTGGGGACAGGGGCCGTACACAGATACGCAGTATTTT. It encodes CASSWGQGPYTDTQYF.

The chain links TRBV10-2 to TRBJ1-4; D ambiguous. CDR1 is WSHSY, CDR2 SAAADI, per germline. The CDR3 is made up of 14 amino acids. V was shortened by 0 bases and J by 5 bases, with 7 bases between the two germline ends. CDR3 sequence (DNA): TGCGCCAGCAGTGAGTCGGGCCCCAATGAAAAACTGTTTTTT. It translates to CASSESGPNEKLFF.